The rows below give T cell receptor beta chains drawn from one sample of a study of blood T cell repertoires in COVID-19. This table comes from immunoSEQ multiplex PCR, and its TCRdb copy is limited to in-frame clones, with some not included. Seen here are under 65,000 clones, less than 90% observed once, and the top ten hold 1% to 1.5%. What was sequenced was peripheral blood. The receptors were sampled from a man between 60 and 75 years old with acute or convalescent COVID-19. Each CDR3 is given with its conserved first and last residue. The order of the fields is clone size, J gene, V gene, D gene, CDR3 DNA, CDR3 protein. The D gene is left open where the match is weak. Clone size is stated in some rows and not others, as once, few, many or a class when expanded.

- | TRBJ2-7 | TRBV9 | - | TGTGCCAGCAGCGTGTCGGACAGCCTCTCCTACGAGCAGTACTTC | CASSVSDSLSYEQYF
- | TRBJ2-7 | TRBV7-2 | - | TGTGCCAGCAGCTTCAAGACACACGGGGGTTCCTACGAGCAGTACTTC | CASSFKTHGGSYEQYF
- | TRBJ1-6 | TRBV5-5 | - | TGTGCCAGCAGCTTGGCGGCTCCGGAGAGCTCCTATAATTCACCCCTCCACTTT | CASSLAAPESSYNSPLHF
- | TRBJ1-1 | TRBV20-1 | - | TGCAGTGCTAGTGCTCGAGGGCGAGACACTGAAGCTTTCTTT | CSASARGRDTEAFF
- | TRBJ2-3 | TRBV21-1 | - | TGTGCCAGGTTGCAGGCGGGTAGTCGCGCGAATACGCAGTATTTT | CARLQAGSRANTQYF
- | TRBJ2-3 | TRBV11-3 | - | TGTGCCAGCAGCTTAGGCGGGACGGTGAGAACAGATACGCAGTATTTT | CASSLGGTVRTDTQYF
- | TRBJ2-1 | TRBV27 | - | TGTGCCAGCAGTAGAGCCGGCGGGACCGCCTACAATGAGCAGTTCTTC | CASSRAGGTAYNEQFF
- | TRBJ2-1 | TRBV6-5 | TRBD1 | TGTGCCACCCTGGACAGGAAAAACAATGAGCAGTTCTTC | CATLDRKNNEQFF
- | TRBJ2-2 | TRBV28 | TRBD1 | TGTGCCAGCAGAACGGGACAGGGCAACACCGGGGAGCTGTTTTTT | CASRTGQGNTGELFF
- | TRBJ1-4 | TRBV5-1 | - | TGCGCCAGCAGCTTGGCCCCCCAAGGGGGGGACGAAAAACTGTTTTTT | CASSLAPQGGDEKLFF
- | TRBJ2-2 | TRBV4-2 | TRBD2 | TGTGCCAGCAGCCAAGATCTAGCGGGAGCCACCGGGGAGCTGTTTTTT | CASSQDLAGATGELFF
- | TRBJ1-2 | TRBV2 | TRBD1 | TGTGCCAGCAGTGAAGCATGGGGGGACAGCAACTATGGCTACACCTTC | CASSEAWGDSNYGYTF
- | TRBJ1-2 | TRBV6-2/TRBV6-3 | - | TGTGCCAGCAGTATCGGCGAGGGTAGCGGCTACACCTTC | CASSIGEGSGYTF
- | TRBJ1-2 | TRBV5-8 | TRBD1 | TGTGCCAGCAGGACTATTCCAGGGGGCGTTGGCTACACCTTC | CASRTIPGGVGYTF
- | TRBJ2-7 | TRBV9 | TRBD1 | TGTGCCAGCAGCGTAGCTACAAACAGGGGGCAGAGCGAGCAGTACTTC | CASSVATNRGQSEQYF
- | TRBJ2-1 | TRBV5-1 | TRBD2 | TGCGCCAGCAGCTTTAGGCCTAGCGGGATTTATGAGCAGTTCTTC | CASSFRPSGIYEQFF
- | TRBJ1-5 | TRBV2 | - | TGTGCCAGCAGTGATTGGGGAGCGAGCAATCAGCCCCAGCATTTT | CASSDWGASNQPQHF
- | TRBJ2-3 | TRBV5-4 | - | TGTGCCAGCAGCTTGGTAGGGGCAGATACGCAGTATTTT | CASSLVGADTQYF
- | TRBJ1-1 | TRBV19 | - | TGTGCCAGTAGCCCACAGACAGGTCAAGCTTTCTTT | CASSPQTGQAFF
- | TRBJ2-2 | TRBV28 | TRBD2 | TGTGCCAGCGGCTTTACAATCGGGACTAGCGGCAACACCGGGGAGCTGTTTTTT | CASGFTIGTSGNTGELFF
- | TRBJ2-2 | TRBV24-1 | TRBD1 | TGTGCCACCAGTGATAGACAGGGTTCCGGGGAGCTGTTTTTT | CATSDRQGSGELFF
- | TRBJ1-1 | TRBV4-1 | TRBD1 | TGCGCCAGCAGCCAAGCTCGGACAGGGATGAACACTGAAGCTTTCTTT | CASSQARTGMNTEAFF
few | TRBJ1-6 | TRBV6-2/TRBV6-3 | TRBD1 | TGTGCCAGCAGCCCCAGGGGGCTATTGTCAGTCCCCCAAAGCCCCAGCTCCTATAATTCACCCCTCCACTTT | CASSPRGLLSVPQSPSSYNSPLHF
- | TRBJ2-3 | TRBV4-2 | TRBD2 | TGTGCCAGCAGCCAAGATCAGCGGGGGGGCCCAGATACGCAGTATTTT | CASSQDQRGGPDTQYF
- | TRBJ2-5 | TRBV5-1 | TRBD2 | TGCGCCAGCAGCTTGGGCGGGGGGGCCTATGAGACCCAGTACTTC | CASSLGGGAYETQYF
- | TRBJ2-7 | TRBV4-1 | TRBD1 | TGCGCCAGCAGCCAAGGCCCATCACAGGGGTACGAGCAGTACTTC | CASSQGPSQGYEQYF
- | TRBJ2-3 | TRBV3-1/TRBV3-2 | TRBD1 | TGTGCCAGCAGCCAAGGCCGACAGGGTACAGATACGCAGTATTTT | CASSQGRQGTDTQYF
- | TRBJ1-5 | TRBV28 | TRBD1 | TGTGCCAGCAGTTCGCCCTCTGAGGGGGGAAACAGGGGGCTGTCCGGTGGTCGCAATCAGCCCCAGCATTTT | CASSSPSEGGNRGLSGGRNQPQHF
- | TRBJ1-2 | TRBV7-9 | TRBD1 | TGTGCCAGCAGCTTAGAAGGGGGCAGGCCCAACTATGGCTACACCTTC | CASSLEGGRPNYGYTF
- | TRBJ2-1 | TRBV19 | - | TGTGCCAGTAGTATAGAGGAGGGAGGCCGCTACAATGAGCAGTTCTTC | CASSIEEGGRYNEQFF
- | TRBJ2-2 | TRBV5-1 | - | TGCGCCAGCAGCTTCGAGTCGGGCGGGGAGCTGTTTTTT | CASSFESGGELFF
- | TRBJ2-3 | TRBV7-2 | TRBD2 | TGTGCCAGCAGCTTTCGCGGGGGGGGCACAGATACGCAGTATTTT | CASSFRGGGTDTQYF
- | TRBJ2-6 | TRBV27 | - | TGTGCCAGCAGTCTCAGAGCGATCCGCTCTGGGGCCAACGTCCTGACTTTC | CASSLRAIRSGANVLTF
- | TRBJ2-2 | TRBV9 | TRBD1 | TGTGCCAGCAGCGCCCAGGGGGCGGTCGGGGAGCTGTTTTTT | CASSAQGAVGELFF
- | TRBJ2-3 | TRBV4-3 | TRBD2 | TGCGCCAGCAGCCAAGAGCAGTCTCGGGGGGCAGATACGCAGTATTTT | CASSQEQSRGADTQYF
- | TRBJ1-4 | TRBV19 | - | TGTGCCAGTAGTGGAAGGACAGCAACTAATGAAAAACTGTTTTTT | CASSGRTATNEKLFF
- | TRBJ2-1 | TRBV6-5 | TRBD1 | TGTGCCAGCAGGGAGGGACAGGGGCCCTACAATGAGCAGTTCTTC | CASREGQGPYNEQFF
- | TRBJ2-7 | TRBV11-2 | - | TGTGCCAGCAGCTTCAACGCGCTCGAGCAGTACTTC | CASSFNALEQYF
- | TRBJ1-2 | TRBV4-3 | - | TGCGCCAGCAGCCAAGACCTAAGACAGAAATCTAACTATGGCTACACCTTC | CASSQDLRQKSNYGYTF
once | TRBJ2-7 | TRBV5-4 | TRBD2 | TGTGCCAGCAGCAGCCTCGGGGGGGATCCCTACGAGCAGTACTTC | CASSSLGGDPYEQYF
- | TRBJ2-2 | TRBV3-1/TRBV3-2 | - | TGTGCCAGCAGGGCCCTAGGTAACACCGGGGAGCTGTTTTTT | CASRALGNTGELFF
- | TRBJ1-1 | TRBV6-5 | TRBD1 | TGTGCCAGCACCCTGGACAGGGGTAACACTGAAGCTTTCTTT | CASTLDRGNTEAFF
- | TRBJ2-5 | TRBV7-9 | - | TGTGCCAGCAGACAAGGGGGGGGTCTCCAAGAGACCCAGTACTTC | CASRQGGGLQETQYF
- | TRBJ2-7 | TRBV5-6 | TRBD2 | TGTGCCAGCAGCTTGGTCGCGGGGGGTTACGAGCAGTACTTC | CASSLVAGGYEQYF
- | TRBJ2-1 | TRBV7-3 | - | TGTGCCAGCAGCTTCCTTCGGAGGGGCCGGGGAGATGAGCAGTTCTTC | CASSFLRRGRGDEQFF
- | TRBJ2-7 | TRBV7-6 | TRBD1 | TGTGCCAGCAGCCCTAACGCGCGGGACAGGGGACCCGAGCAGTACTTC | CASSPNARDRGPEQYF
- | TRBJ1-2 | TRBV5-4 | - | TGTGCCAGCAGCTTGGATTACAGGTCGTATGGCTACACCTTC | CASSLDYRSYGYTF
- | TRBJ2-1 | TRBV18 | TRBD1 | TGTGCCAGCTCACGACCGGACAGGGGGTCCTACAATGAGCAGTTCTTC | CASSRPDRGSYNEQFF
- | TRBJ2-1 | TRBV28 | TRBD2 | TGTGCCAGCAGTCTCCCCCTCGGGACTAGCGGGAGTGACAGGGAGTACAATGAGCAGTTCTTC | CASSLPLGTSGSDREYNEQFF
- | TRBJ2-1 | TRBV10-1 | - | TGCGCCAGCAGTGAGCACAGGGTGGAGAGGAACAATGAGCAGTTCTTC | CASSEHRVERNNEQFF
- | TRBJ2-5 | TRBV5-8 | TRBD2 | TGTGCCAGCAGCCCCGGGACTAGCGGGGGAATGAGCCAAGAGACCCAGTACTTC | CASSPGTSGGMSQETQYF
- | TRBJ1-6 | TRBV12-5 | TRBD1 | TGTGCTAGTGGTTTGGGGGGACAGAACAATTCACCCCTCCACTTT | CASGLGGQNNSPLHF
once | TRBJ2-5 | TRBV29-1 | TRBD2 | TGCAGCGCCGGACTAGCGGGGGGGCCGGAGACCCAGTACTTC | CSAGLAGGPETQYF
once | TRBJ1-2 | TRBV7-9 | - | TGTGCCAGCAGCTCAGGCTCCACGGTCCTCTCTGGCTACACCTTC | CASSSGSTVLSGYTF